Listed below are T cell receptor beta chains from one sample, sequenced in a study of human T cells and chemical hapten exposure. From the RACE reads, TCRdb called clonotypes with MiXCR, one entry per CDR3 protein. Of about 300,000 distinct CDR3 sequences in the sample, around 5.5% were seen once. The specimen comprised whole blood, sampled in connection with sensitization to the hapten diphenylcyclopropenone (DPC). The receptors stem from a woman between 18 and 29 years old with alopecia areata. Some clones in this sample may be carry-over from other donors' samples. The conserved cysteine and the conserved F or W are not part of the CDR3 here.

TRBV29-1,TRBJ1-4,SAKDRDNEKLF
TRBV6-2/TRBV6-3,TRBJ2-5,ASSYSAGQYETQY
TRBV12-3/TRBV12-4,TRBJ2-3,ASSPTMSPDTQY
TRBV12-3/TRBV12-4,TRBJ1-6,ASSLGQGVDSPLH
TRBV4-3,TRBJ2-6,ASSPAGTGGADGANVLT
TRBV5-1,TRBJ1-1,ASSFRDNTEAF
TRBV6-2/TRBV6-3,TRBJ1-1,ASSYSRGGRRRTEAF
TRBV4-2,TRBJ2-3,ASSPGLAGGPATDTQY
TRBV18,TRBJ1-3,ASSLSRDRGPGNTIY
TRBV18,TRBJ1-5,ASSPRFSNQPQH
TRBV7-2,TRBJ2-5,ASSLSGTEAETQY
TRBV7-2,TRBJ2-3,ASSLLPYPDTQY
TRBV7-9,TRBJ2-3,ASSPGTGYGIDTQY
TRBV5-5,TRBJ2-3,ASRNTGGQASTDTQY
TRBV29-1,TRBJ1-4,SVAKHPGANEKLF
TRBV6-1,TRBJ1-2,ASSEQRYGYT
TRBV6-5,TRBJ2-2,ASSYDRVPGELF
TRBV20-1,TRBJ1-1,SAGRNTEAF
TRBV20-1,TRBJ1-2,SARDQDRGDGYT
TRBV12-3/TRBV12-4,TRBJ1-2,ASSPGRGKVEGYT